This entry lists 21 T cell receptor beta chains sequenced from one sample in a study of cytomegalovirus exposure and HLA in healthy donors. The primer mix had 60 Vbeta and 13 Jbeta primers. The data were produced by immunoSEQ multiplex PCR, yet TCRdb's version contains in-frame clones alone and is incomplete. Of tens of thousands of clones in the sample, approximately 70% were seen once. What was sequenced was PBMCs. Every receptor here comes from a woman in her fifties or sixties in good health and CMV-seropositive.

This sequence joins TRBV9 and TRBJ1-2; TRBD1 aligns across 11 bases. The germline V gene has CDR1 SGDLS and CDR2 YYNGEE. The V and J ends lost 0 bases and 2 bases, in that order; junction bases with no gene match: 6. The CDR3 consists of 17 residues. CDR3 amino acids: CASSVDRTGGANYGYTF. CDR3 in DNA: TGTGCCAGCAGCGTAGATAGGACAGGGGGCGCCAACTATGGCTACACCTTC.

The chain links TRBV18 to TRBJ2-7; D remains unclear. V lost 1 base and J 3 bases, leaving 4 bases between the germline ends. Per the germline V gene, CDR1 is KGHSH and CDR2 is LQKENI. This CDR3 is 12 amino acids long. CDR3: CASSPLNYEQYF. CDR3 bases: TGTGCCAGCTCACCACTAAACTACGAGCAGTACTTC.

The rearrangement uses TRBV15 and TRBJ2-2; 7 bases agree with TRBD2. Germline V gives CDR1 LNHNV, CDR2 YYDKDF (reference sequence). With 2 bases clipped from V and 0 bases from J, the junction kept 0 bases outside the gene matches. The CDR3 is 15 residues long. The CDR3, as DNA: TGTGCCACCAGCAGACTAGCGGCGAACACCGGGGAGCTGTTTTTT. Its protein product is CATSRLAANTGELFF.

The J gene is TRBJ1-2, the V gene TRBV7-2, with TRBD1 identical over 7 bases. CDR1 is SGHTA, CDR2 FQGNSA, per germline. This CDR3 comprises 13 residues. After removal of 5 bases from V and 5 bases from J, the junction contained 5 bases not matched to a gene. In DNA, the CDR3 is TGTGCCAGCAGCCTCGACAGGGAATATGGCTACACCTTC. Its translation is CASSLDREYGYTF.

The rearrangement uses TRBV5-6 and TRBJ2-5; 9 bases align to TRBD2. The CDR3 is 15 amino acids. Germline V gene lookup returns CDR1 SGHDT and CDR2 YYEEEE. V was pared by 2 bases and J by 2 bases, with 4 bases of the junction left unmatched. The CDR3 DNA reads TGTGCCAGCAGCTTAAAGCTAGCGGGGCAAGAGACCCAGTACTTC. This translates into CASSLKLAGQETQYF. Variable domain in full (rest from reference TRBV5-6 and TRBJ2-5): DAGVTQSPTHLIKTRGQQVTLRCSPKSGHDTVSWYQQALGQGPQFIFQYYEEEERQRGNFPDRFSGHQFPNYSSELNVNALLLGDSALYLCASSLKLAGQETQYFGPGTRLLVL.

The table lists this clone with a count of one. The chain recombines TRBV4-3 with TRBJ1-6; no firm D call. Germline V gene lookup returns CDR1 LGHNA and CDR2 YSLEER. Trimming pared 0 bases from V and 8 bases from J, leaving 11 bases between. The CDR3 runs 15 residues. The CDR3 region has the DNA TGCGCCAGCAGCCAAGACCGTGTCGGTTATTCACCCCTCCACTTT. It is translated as CASSQDRVGYSPLHF.

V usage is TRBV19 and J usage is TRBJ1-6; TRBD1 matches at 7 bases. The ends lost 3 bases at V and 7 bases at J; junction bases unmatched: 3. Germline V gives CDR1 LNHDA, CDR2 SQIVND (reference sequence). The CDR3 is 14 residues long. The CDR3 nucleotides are TGTGCCAGTAGTATCCCGACAGGGAATTCACCCCTCCACTTT. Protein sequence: CASSIPTGNSPLHF. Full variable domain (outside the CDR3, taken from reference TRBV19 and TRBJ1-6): DGGITQSPKYLFRKEGQNVTLSCEQNLNHDAMYWYRQDPGQGLRLIYYSQIVNDFQKGDIAEGYSVSREKKESFPLTVTSAQKNPTAFYLCASSIPTGNSPLHFGNGTRLTVT.

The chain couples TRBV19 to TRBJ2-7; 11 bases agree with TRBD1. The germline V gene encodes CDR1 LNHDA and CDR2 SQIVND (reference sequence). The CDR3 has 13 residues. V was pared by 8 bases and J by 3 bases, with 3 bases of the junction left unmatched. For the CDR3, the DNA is TGTGCCAGTCGGGACAGGGGGAACTACGAGCAGTACTTC. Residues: CASRDRGNYEQYF.

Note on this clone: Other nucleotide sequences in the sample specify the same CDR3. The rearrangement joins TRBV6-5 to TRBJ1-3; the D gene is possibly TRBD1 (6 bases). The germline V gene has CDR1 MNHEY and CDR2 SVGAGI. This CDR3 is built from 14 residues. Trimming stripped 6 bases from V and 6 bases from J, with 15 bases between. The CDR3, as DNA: TGTGCCAGCAGCTACAACAGGGTAGTAAACACCATATATTTT. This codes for CASSYNRVVNTIYF.

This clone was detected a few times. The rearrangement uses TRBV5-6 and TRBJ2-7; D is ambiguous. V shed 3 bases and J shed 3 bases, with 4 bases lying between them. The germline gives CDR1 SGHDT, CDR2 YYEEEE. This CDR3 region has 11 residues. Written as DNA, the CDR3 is TGTGCCAGCAGCTCCTACTACGAGCAGTACTTC. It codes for CASSSYYEQYF.

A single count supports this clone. This CDR3 reads CASSQDWSGGSLSYNEQFF. The DNA of the CDR3 is TGCGCCAGCAGCCAGGACTGGAGCGGGGGAAGCCTCTCCTACAATGAGCAGTTCTTC. The genes are TRBV4-3 and TRBJ2-1; 8 positions match TRBD2. Germline V lookup: CDR1 LGHNA, CDR2 YSLEER. The CDR3 is made up of 19 amino acids. The V gene end was trimmed by 3 bases and the J gene end by 0 bases; junction bases not matched to a gene: 13.

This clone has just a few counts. The CDR3 sequence: CASSISRRDTIYF. As DNA, the CDR3 is TGTGCCAGTAGTATCTCACGACGGGACACCATATATTTT. V gene TRBV19 combines with J gene TRBJ1-3; D unresolved. Trimming took 3 bases from V and 8 from J, leaving 11 bases between them. Germline assignment: CDR1 LNHDA and CDR2 SQIVND (reference sequence). The CDR3 spans 13 residues.

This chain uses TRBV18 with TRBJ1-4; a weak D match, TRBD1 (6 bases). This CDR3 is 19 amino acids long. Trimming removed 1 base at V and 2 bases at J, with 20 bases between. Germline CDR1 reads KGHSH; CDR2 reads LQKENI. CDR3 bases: TGTGCCAGCTCACCACAGGATACAGGGTATCTGAGCACTAATGAAAAACTGTTTTTT. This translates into CASSPQDTGYLSTNEKLFF.

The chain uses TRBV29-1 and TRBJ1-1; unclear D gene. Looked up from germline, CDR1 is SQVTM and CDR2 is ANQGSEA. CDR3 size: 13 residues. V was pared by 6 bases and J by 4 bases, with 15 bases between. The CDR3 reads CSVAPAARTEAFF. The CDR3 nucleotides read TGCAGCGTGGCCCCTGCGGCGCGCACTGAAGCTTTCTTT.

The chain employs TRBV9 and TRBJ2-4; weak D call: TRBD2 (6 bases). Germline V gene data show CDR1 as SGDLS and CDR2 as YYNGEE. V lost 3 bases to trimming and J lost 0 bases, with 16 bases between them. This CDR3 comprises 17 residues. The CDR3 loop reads CASSAGDSRLAKNIQYF. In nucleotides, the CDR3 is TGTGCCAGCAGCGCGGGGGACTCCCGGCTAGCCAAAAACATTCAGTACTTC.

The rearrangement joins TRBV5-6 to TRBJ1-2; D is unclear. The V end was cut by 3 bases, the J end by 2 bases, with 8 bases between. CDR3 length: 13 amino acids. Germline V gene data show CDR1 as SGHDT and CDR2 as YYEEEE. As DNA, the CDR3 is TGTGCCAGCAGCTCCACAGTCAACTATGGCTACACCTTC. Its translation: CASSSTVNYGYTF. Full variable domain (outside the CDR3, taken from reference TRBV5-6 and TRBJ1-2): DAGVTQSPTHLIKTRGQQVTLRCSPKSGHDTVSWYQQALGQGPQFIFQYYEEEERQRGNFPDRFSGHQFPNYSSELNVNALLLGDSALYLCASSSTVNYGYTFGSGTRLTVV.

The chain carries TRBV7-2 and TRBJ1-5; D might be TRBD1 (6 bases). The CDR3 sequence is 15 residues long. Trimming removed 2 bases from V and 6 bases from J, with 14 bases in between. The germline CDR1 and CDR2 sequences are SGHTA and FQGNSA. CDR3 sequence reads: CASSLQEGGGQPQHF. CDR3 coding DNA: TGTGCCAGCAGCTTACAGGAGGGGGGGGGTCAGCCCCAGCATTTT.

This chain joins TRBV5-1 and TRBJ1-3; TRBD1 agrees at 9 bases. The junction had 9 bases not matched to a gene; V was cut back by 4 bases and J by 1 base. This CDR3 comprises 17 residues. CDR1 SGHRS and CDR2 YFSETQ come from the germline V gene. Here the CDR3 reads CASSPAGTGMSGNTIYF. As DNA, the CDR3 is TGCGCCAGCAGCCCCGCCGGGACAGGGATGTCTGGAAACACCATATATTTT.

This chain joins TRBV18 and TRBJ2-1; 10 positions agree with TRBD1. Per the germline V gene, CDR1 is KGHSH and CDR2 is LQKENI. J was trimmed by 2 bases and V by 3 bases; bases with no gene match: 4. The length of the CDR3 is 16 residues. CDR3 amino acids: CASSPAGTGAYNEQFF. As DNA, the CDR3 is TGTGCCAGCTCACCGGCCGGGACAGGGGCCTACAATGAGCAGTTCTTC.

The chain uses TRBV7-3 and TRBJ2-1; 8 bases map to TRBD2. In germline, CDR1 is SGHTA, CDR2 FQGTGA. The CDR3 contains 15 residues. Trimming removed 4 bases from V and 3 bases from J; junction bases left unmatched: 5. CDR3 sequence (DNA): TGTGCCAGCAGCTGGTTTAGCGGGGACTACAATGAGCAGTTCTTC. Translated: CASSWFSGDYNEQFF.

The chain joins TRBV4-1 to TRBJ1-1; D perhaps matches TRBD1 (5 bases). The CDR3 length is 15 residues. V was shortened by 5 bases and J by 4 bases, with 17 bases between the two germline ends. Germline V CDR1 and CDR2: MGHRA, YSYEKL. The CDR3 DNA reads TGCGCCAGCAGCTCACGTCGGGGGGATAGCACTGAAGCTTTCTTT. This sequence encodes CASSSRRGDSTEAFF.